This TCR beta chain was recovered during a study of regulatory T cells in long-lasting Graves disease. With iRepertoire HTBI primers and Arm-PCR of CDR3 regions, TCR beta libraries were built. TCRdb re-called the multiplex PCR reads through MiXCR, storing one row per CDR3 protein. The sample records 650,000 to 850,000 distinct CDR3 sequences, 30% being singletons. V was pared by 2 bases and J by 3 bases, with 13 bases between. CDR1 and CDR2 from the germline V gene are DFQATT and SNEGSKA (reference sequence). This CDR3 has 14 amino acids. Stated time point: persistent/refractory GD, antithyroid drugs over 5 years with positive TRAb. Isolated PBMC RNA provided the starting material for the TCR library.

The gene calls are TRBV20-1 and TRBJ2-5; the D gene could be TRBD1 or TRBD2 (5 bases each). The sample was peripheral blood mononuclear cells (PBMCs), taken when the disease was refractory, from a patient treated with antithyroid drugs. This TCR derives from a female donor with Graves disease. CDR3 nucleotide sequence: TGCAGTGCTAGAACCCGGGGCTACGAAGAGACCCAGTACTTC. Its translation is CSARTRGYEETQYF.